The 7 T cell receptor beta chains below were found in one sample sequenced in a study of CD8+CD57+ T cells in acquired aplastic anemia. Genomic DNA, the template, was used for profiling of the TCR beta VDJ and CDR3. Via MiXCR, TCRdb re-called the reads, giving one row per CDR3 protein. Counted here are about 200,000 distinct CDR3 sequences, around 32% occurring once; the ten biggest clones make up 0.95% to 1.2%. Sequenced material: sorted CD4+, CD8+, or CD8+CD57+ T cells (not recorded which) from PBMCs. These receptor sequences come from a human donor in good health, serving as a control.

This clonotype was picked up many times. As DNA, the CDR3 is TGCAGTGCTAGAGCACCAAACCTCTATGAGCAGTTCTTC. Protein product: CSARAPNLYEQFF. This chain uses TRBV20-1 with TRBJ2-1; D unresolved. Germline CDR1 DFQATT, CDR2 SNEGSKA (reference sequence). Trimming took 1 base from V and 8 from J, leaving 12 bases between them. CDR3 length: 13 residues.

There are many counts of this clonotype. The chain is built from TRBV5-1 and TRBJ2-3; 9 bases map to TRBD2. The CDR3 contains 14 residues. Germline V gene sequence: CDR1 SGHRS, CDR2 YFSETQ. Trimming took 6 bases from V and 4 from J; bases not matched to a gene: 6. The CDR3 protein is CASNPLAGSDTQYF. DNA of the CDR3: TGCGCCAGCAATCCACTAGCGGGCTCAGATACGCAGTATTTT.

The rearrangement joins TRBV12-3 or TRBV12-4 to TRBJ2-5; the match to TRBD1 covers 8 bases. CDR3 length equals 13 residues. J was trimmed by 5 bases and V by 6 bases; bases with no gene match: 5. The CDR3 sequence is CASRRQGRETQYF. The DNA of the CDR3 is TGTGCCAGCAGACGACAGGGGAGGGAGACCCAGTACTTC.

On this clonotype itself: A much more abundant neighbour one base away suggests this may be a read error. The chain combines TRBV3-1 with TRBJ1-2, with TRBD1 matching 8 bases. The CDR3 sequence is 14 residues long. Germline assignment: CDR1 LGHDT and CDR2 YNNKEL (reference sequence). The CDR3 bases are TGTGCCAGCAGCCAAGAACCAGGGGGCGATGGCTGCACCTTC. It encodes CASSQEPGGDGCTF.

About this clonotype: A much larger clonotype is one base distant, so this may be a read error. The chain employs TRBV20-1 and TRBJ2-3, with D perhaps being TRBD1 or TRBD2 (5 bases each). This CDR3 spans 12 amino acids. CDR1 is DFQATT, CDR2 SNEGSKA, per germline (reference sequence). The CDR3 reads CSAGEYTGTQYF. The CDR3 DNA reads TGCAGTGCGGGAGAATACACAGGTACGCAGTATTTT.

The chain employs TRBV25-1 and TRBJ1-3, with D possibly being TRBD1 (5 bases). CDR3 length equals 15 residues. Germline V gene lookup returns CDR1 MGHDK and CDR2 SYGVNS. V lost 6 bases and J lost 0, with 12 bases in between. CDR3 nucleotides: TGTGCCAGCAGGGGGGGGACGGACTCTGGAAACACCATATATTTT. Amino acid sequence: CASRGGTDSGNTIYF. The entire variable domain, with the rest obtained from reference TRBV25-1 and TRBJ1-3, is as follows: EADIYQTPRYLVIGTGKKITLECSQTMGHDKMYWYQQDPGMELHLIHYSYGVNSTEKGDLSSESTVSRIRTEHFPLTLESARPSHTSQYLCASRGGTDSGNTIYFGEGSWLTVV.

This CDR3 reads CASSLNARGYTEAFF. The CDR3 nucleotides read TGCGCCAGCAGCTTAAATGCCAGGGGCTACACTGAAGCTTTCTTT. The chain recombines TRBV5-1 with TRBJ1-1, with TRBD1 as a possible D gene (6 bases). V lost 2 bases, J lost 3 bases, and 14 bases lay in between. This CDR3 has 15 residues. Germline V CDR1 and CDR2: SGHRS, YFSETQ. Full variable domain (missing parts from reference TRBV5-1 and TRBJ1-1): KAGVTQTPRYLIKTRGQQVTLSCSPISGHRSVSWYQQTPGQGLQFLFEYFSETQRNKGNFPGRFSGRQFSNSRSEMNVSTLELGDSALYLCASSLNARGYTEAFFGQGTRLTVV.